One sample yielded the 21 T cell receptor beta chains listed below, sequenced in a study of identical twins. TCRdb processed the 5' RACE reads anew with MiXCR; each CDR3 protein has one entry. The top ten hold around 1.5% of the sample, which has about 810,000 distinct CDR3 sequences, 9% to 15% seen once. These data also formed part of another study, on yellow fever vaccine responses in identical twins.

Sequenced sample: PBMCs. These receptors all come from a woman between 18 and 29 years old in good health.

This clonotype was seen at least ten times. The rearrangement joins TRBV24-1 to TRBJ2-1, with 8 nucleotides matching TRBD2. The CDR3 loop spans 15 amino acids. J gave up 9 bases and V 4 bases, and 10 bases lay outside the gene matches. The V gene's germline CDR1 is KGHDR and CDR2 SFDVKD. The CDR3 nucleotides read TGTGCCACCAGTGACCCACTCCAACGGGAGGGTGAGCAGTTCTTC. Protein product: CATSDPLQREGEQFF.

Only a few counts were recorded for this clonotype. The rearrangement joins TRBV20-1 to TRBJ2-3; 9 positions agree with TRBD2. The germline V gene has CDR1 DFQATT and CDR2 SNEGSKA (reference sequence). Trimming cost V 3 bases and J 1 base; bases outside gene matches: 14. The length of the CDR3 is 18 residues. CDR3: CSASPSGGPASGTDTQYF. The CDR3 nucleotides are TGCAGTGCTAGCCCCAGCGGGGGGCCGGCTAGCGGCACAGATACGCAGTATTTT.

CDR3 sequence: CASSIVYRESVEQYF. In nucleotides, the CDR3 is TGTGCCAGTAGTATAGTATACAGGGAGTCGGTCGAGCAGTACTTC. The V call is TRBV19, the J call TRBJ2-7; tentatively, D is TRBD1 (6 bases). The germline V gene has CDR1 LNHDA and CDR2 SQIVND (reference sequence). The CDR3 is 15 amino acids. V lost 1 base and J 6 bases, leaving 16 bases between the germline ends.

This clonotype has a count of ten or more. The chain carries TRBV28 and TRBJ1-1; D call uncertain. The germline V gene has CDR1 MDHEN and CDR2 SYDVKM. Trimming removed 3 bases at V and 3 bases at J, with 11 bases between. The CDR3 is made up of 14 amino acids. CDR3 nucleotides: TGTGCCAGCAGTTTGTCCGGGAAGTACACTGAAGCTTTCTTT. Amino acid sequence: CASSLSGKYTEAFF. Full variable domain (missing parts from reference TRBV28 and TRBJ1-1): DVKVTQSSRYLVKRTGEKVFLECVQDMDHENMFWYRQDPGLGLRLIYFSYDVKMKEKGDIPEGYSVSREKKERFSLILESASTNQTSMYLCASSLSGKYTEAFFGQGTRLTVV.

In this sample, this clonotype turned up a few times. The CDR3 DNA reads TGTGCCAGCAATCCAGGCCGCACAGATACGCAGTATTTT. Amino acid sequence: CASNPGRTDTQYF. The rearrangement joins TRBV2 to TRBJ2-3; D is undetermined. This CDR3 is built from 13 residues. Germline CDR1 and CDR2: SNHLY and FYNNEI. V was trimmed by 7 bases and J by 1 base, leaving 9 bases between them.

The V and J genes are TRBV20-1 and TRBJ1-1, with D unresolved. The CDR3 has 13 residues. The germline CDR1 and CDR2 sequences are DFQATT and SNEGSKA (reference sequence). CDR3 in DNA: TGCACTTCCCCCGGGCTCAGTCTTTCTGAAGCTTTCTTT. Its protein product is CTSPGLSLSEAFF.

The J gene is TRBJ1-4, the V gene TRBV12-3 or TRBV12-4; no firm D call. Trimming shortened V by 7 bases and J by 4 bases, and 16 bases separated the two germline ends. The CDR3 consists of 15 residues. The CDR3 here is CASTTHGSLNEKLFF. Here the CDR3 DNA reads TGTGCCAGCACCACTCACGGGTCCCTTAATGAAAAACTGTTTTTT.

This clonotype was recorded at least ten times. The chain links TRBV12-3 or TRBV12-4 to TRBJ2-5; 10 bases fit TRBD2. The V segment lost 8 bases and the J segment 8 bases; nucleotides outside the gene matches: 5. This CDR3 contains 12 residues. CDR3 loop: CASGLAGVTQYF. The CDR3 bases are TGTGCCAGCGGGCTAGCGGGAGTCACCCAGTACTTC.

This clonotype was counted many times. The CDR3 nucleotides read TGTGCCAGCAGCAAAGAATGGTCCGAGTACGAGCAGTACGTC. Amino acid sequence: CASSKEWSEYEQYV. V gene TRBV21-1 combines with J gene TRBJ2-7. TRBV21-1 is a known pseudogene. CDR3 length: 14 amino acids.

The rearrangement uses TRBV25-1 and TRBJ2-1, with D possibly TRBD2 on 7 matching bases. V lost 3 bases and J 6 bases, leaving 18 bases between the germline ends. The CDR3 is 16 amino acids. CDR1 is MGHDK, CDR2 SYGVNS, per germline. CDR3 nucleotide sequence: TGTGCCAGCAGTGACATCGGAGGGGGGGCCCGCAATGAGCAGTTCTTC. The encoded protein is CASSDIGGGARNEQFF.

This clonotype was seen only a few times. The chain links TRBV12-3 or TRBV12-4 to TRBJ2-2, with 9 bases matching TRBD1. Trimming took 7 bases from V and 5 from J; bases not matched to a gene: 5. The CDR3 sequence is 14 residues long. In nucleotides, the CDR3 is TGTGCCAGCAATGCGGGACAGGGAACCGGGGAGCTGTTTTTT. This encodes CASNAGQGTGELFF.

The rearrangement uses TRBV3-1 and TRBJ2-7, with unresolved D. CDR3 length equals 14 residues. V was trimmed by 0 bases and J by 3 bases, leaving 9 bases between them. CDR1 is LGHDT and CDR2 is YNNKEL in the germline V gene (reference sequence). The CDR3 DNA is TGTGCCAGCAGCCAAGATTTGGGGTTCTACGAGCAGTACTTC. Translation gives CASSQDLGFYEQYF.

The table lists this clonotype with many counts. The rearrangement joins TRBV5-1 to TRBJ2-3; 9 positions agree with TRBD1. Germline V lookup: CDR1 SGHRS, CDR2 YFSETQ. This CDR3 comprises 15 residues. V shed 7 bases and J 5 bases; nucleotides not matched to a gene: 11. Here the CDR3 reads CASGNRGQDRDTQYF. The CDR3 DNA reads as TGCGCCAGCGGAAACAGGGGGCAGGATAGAGATACGCAGTATTTT.

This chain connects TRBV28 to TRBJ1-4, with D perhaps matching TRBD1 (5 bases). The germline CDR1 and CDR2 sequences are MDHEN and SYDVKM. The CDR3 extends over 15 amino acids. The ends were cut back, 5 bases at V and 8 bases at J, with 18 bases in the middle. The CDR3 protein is CASSPPWGSDEKLFF. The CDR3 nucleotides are TGTGCCAGCAGTCCCCCCTGGGGCAGCGACGAAAAACTGTTTTTT.

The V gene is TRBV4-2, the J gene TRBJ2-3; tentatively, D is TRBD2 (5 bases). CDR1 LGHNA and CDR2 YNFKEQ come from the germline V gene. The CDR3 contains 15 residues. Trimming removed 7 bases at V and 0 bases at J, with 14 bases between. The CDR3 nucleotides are TGTGCCAGCACCGAAGGGTGGACTAGCACAGATACGCAGTATTTT. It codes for CASTEGWTSTDTQYF.

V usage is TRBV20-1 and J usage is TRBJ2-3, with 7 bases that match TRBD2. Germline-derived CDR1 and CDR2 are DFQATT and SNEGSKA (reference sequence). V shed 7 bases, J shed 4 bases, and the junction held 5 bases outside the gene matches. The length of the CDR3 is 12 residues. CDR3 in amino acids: CSVGGGADTQYF. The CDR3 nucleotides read TGCAGTGTTGGGGGGGGTGCAGATACGCAGTATTTT.

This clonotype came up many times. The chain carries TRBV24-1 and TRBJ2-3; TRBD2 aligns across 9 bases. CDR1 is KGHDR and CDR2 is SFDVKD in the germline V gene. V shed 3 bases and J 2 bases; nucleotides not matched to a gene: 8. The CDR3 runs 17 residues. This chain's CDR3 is CATSDPPQRGVTDTQYF. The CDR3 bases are TGTGCCACCAGTGATCCCCCCCAGCGGGGGGTCACAGATACGCAGTATTTT.

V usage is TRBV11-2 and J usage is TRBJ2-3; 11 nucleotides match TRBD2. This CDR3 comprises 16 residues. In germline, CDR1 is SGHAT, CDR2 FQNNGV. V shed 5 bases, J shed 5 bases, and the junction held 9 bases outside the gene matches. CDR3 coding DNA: TGTGCCAGCAGCCACGGAACTGGACTAGCGGGAGATACGCAGTATTTT. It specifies CASSHGTGLAGDTQYF.

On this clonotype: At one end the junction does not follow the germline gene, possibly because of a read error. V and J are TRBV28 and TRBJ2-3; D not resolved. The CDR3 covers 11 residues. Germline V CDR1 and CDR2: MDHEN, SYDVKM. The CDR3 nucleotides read TGTGCCAGCAGTTCCCCCCGGTGGTGGGTCTTT. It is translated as CASSSPRWWVF.

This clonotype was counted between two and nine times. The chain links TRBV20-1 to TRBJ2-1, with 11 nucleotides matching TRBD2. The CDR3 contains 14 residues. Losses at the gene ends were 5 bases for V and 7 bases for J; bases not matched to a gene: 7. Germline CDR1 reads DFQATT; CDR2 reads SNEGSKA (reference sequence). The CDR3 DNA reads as TGCAGTGCTCACAATAGCGGGGGGGCTAATGAGCAGTTCTTC. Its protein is CSAHNSGGANEQFF.

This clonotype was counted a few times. The DNA for the CDR3 is TGTGCCACCAGCAGGGAAGGACAGGGGTTTTACGAGCAGTACGTC. Its protein product is CATSREGQGFYEQYV. This chain uses TRBV15 with TRBJ2-7; 9 nucleotides line up with TRBD1. This CDR3 is built from 15 residues. CDR1 and CDR2 (germline): LNHNV, YYDKDF (reference sequence). Trimming cost V 3 bases and J 4 bases; bases outside gene matches: 7.